This T cell receptor beta chain was recovered during a study of neurological immune-mediated disorders (dated by TCRdb to the late 2010s). About the investigation overall: Peripheral blood TCR-beta repertoires from patients with HTLV-I-associated myelopathy (HAM/TSP), patients with multiple sclerosis, and healthy controls were compared in the study using UMI-based sequencing. The cohort comprised 60 to 75 subjects: roughly 15 HAM/TSP patients, 35 or so multiple sclerosis patients and some 20 healthy controls. Each longitudinal HAM/TSP and healthy donor was sampled at 3 time-points spaced at roughly 3-40 month intervals. Longitudinal samples, technical triplicates and paired sorted CD4+ and CD8+ T-cell subsets, alongside PBMC samples, were included among the approximately 110 TCR-beta libraries. Overall study outcomes, separate from this receptor: No identical CDR3 amino acid sequences were shared among expanded clones across subjects, suggesting private TCR-beta repertoires in all groups. TCR clonal expansion was greatest in HAM/TSP patients and smallest in MS patients, who ranked below even healthy controls.

cDNA synthesis used template-switch 5'RACE with a primer carrying a 10-nucleotide random unique molecular identifier tagging each TCR transcript. Each sequencing run produced over 160 million TCR-beta sequences covering 15-18 subjects. The RNeasy kit was used for extraction of total RNA. The KAPA Real-time Library Amplification kit was used to amplify TCR-beta VDJ regions with primers for the TCR constant region and the 5'RACE anchor. Sample indexes and Illumina adaptors were added in a first PCR, after which library yield was increased in a second PCR. After Ampure bead purification, the TCR product of roughly 650 bp was size-selected on a 2% E-gel SizeSelection system. Before pooling, libraries had their quality checked on a Bioanalyzer, their concentration measured with Qubit, and their quantity determined with the Kapa Library Quantification kit. Paired-end 2 x 150 bp sequencing of the libraries was performed on an Illumina HiSeq 2500. To increase sequence diversity, about 23-32% phiX was spiked into each library pool. In the paper's pipeline: The UMI-based MiGEC pipeline processed quality-filtered reads and removed over 80% of raw TCR sequences during error correction. VDJ genes were aligned to IMGT germline references, and clonotypes were defined by unique CDR3 amino acid sequence plus V-J genes. VDJtools evaluated clonal expansion, Shannon diversity and CDR3 relatedness (CalcPairwiseDistances, ClusterSamples); CLCbio workbench built phylogenetic trees. A clone was classed as expanded if it had 8 or more unique UMIs, a cutoff based on coefficient-of-variation modelling across technical triplicates. TCRdb itself trimmed the public reads at Q25 with fastp, ran MiXCR and retained productive beta chains. When rows share a CDR3 protein, they turn into one entry using the most common DNA and genes. TCRdb, not the authors, supplied the V and J calls. Present in this sample are tens of thousands of distinct CDR3 sequences, 10% to 15% of which were seen just once. 9% of the sample is held by the ten biggest clonotypes.

CDR1 and CDR2, looked up from the germline V gene, are SGHVS and FNYEAQ. V is pruned by 4 bases and J by 6 bases, leaving 4 bases of the junction without a gene match. The CDR3 starts with the cysteine, ends with the phenylalanine, and has 15 residues. Of all the DNA, just the CDR3 is kept, 45 bases in frame from base 1. The time point label, as the study defines it: longitudinal time-point 3. Unsorted PBMC libraries were generated from 2 million PBMCs stored in RNAlater at -80 °C until RNA extraction. Peripheral blood was subjected to Ficoll-Hypaque density gradient centrifugation to isolate PBMCs, which were then cryopreserved in liquid nitrogen. This clonotype was found once. This clone's antigen is unknown. Base qualities are not provided; no much larger clone lies one nucleotide away. Single-read evidence is weak.

The receptor was isolated from a male donor with HTLV-1-associated myelopathy (HAM/TSP). In this chain, TRBV7-6 is recombined with TRBJ2-1; 12 of the junction bases match TRBD2. Source material: PBMCs. The DNA sequence follows: TGTGCCAGCAGCTCTAGCGGGGGGGCACTCAATGAGCAGTTCTTC. It translates to CASSSSGGALNEQFF. Here the CDR3 is joined to the reference TRBV7-6 and TRBJ2-1 genes, and the full variable domain is: GAGVSQSPRYKVTKRGQDVALRCDPISGHVSLYWYRQALGQGPEFLTYFNYEAQQDKSGLPNDRFSAERPEGSISTLTIQRTEQRDSAMYRCASSSSGGALNEQFFGPGTRLTVL.